This TCR beta chain is from a study of cytomegalovirus exposure and HLA in healthy donors (dated 2017 in TCRdb). About the study as a whole: An earlier analysis of approximately 600 of the donors reported roughly 270 Gb of sequence data and some 120 million unique TCR beta sequences from about 200 million T cells. An early release covering some 640 HLA-typed donors comprised about 290 gigabases of sequencing data and tens of millions of unique TCR sequences. Among the roughly 400 genotyped donors, 75% to 90% belonged to the genetic ancestry cluster associated with self-reported Caucasian donors. The study aimed to test whether signatures of past pathogen exposure could be identified by cataloging public T cell receptors. The study used immunosequencing to profile the T cell repertoires of 666 subjects and linked those repertoires to cytomegalovirus serostatus. Along with the approximately 620-subject first cohort, a separate validation cohort of 120 different subjects was used. High-throughput TCR immunosequencing, statistical association of individual TCRs with disease status, and machine learning were combined to predict cytomegalovirus infection status. A later analysis re-examined previously published TCR beta repertoires from more than 550 donors and added high-resolution HLA genotyping to investigate patterns of TCR occurrence. In the later analysis, no new phenotypic data were used to find candidate immune exposures; instead, reliance was placed on TCR beta sequences and their occurrence across donors. In an earlier analysis of a few hundred of the donors, high-throughput TCR beta sequencing was used to judge whether each TCR beta V gene segment behaved as functional or pseudogenic. Donor age, sex, ethnicity and CMV serostatus were collected together with the repertoire data. A later genetic analysis took genome-wide SNP genotypes for about 55% of the roughly 700 donors and used that subset as a discovery cohort. Every repertoire in the discovery cohort had been generated on one and the same sequencing platform. HLA typing included class I and class II loci at four-digit resolution. Typing coverage differed by locus: A, B, C, DRB1 and DQB1 were typed in roughly 620-640 donors, DQA1 in 522, DPA1 in 600 to 610, and DPB1 in about 450. Several DR-DQ haplotypes were handled as single units for association and clustering, since linkage in the cohort was strong. Across some 400 genotyped donors of the cohort, an average of approximately 240,000 unique TCR beta nucleotide sequences per donor were sequenced, and 15% to 20% of those sequences were non-productive.

Overall study results and their limits: Because counts were too low, seventeen rarely observed V segments, including chromosome 9 orphons, were left out of the earlier analysis of roughly 600 of the donors. The presence/absence analyses assumed that sequencing depth was roughly uniform across donors, and that assumption may not be true. Several of the top co-occurrence clusters appeared to be linked to parvovirus B19, influenza, CMV and Epstein-Barr virus, according to a later analysis. An association between a missense DCLRE1C variant and V-gene and J-gene trimming of TCR beta chains was found in a later genetic analysis and replicated in an independent cohort. The classifier was reported to diagnose cytomegalovirus status with high specificity and sensitivity in both the original and validation cohorts. A cluster of highly shared sequence variants was judged likely to be a technical artifact of the sequencing pipeline. Most CMV-associated TCR beta chains appeared to be HLA-restricted in a later analysis, and the HLA associations seemed to be driven largely by CMV exposure. The study listed 150 to 200 TCR beta chains as associated with cytomegalovirus. In a later analysis, HLA-associated TCR beta chains showed more clonal expansion and lower generation probabilities than non-associated chains that were equally common. A further reported finding was that TCR beta sequences accurately predicted the HLA-A and HLA-B alleles for most subjects in the first cohort. An earlier analysis of 450 to 750 of the donors showed that most TCR beta V segments appeared in productive rearrangements either about 90% or about 30% of the time, which broadly matched IMGT annotations. The authors suggested that the approach could potentially be extended to other disease states and immunological phenotypes. At a false discovery rate of 0.05, a later analysis linked about 17,000 TCR beta sequences to specific HLA alleles. Strong co-occurrence of HLA alleles, especially DR and DQ, made assigning TCR associations to individual alleles difficult. Because HLA typing was unavailable for some donors at each locus, only the typed subset was used in association tests. The only immune exposure information available for the cohort was CMV serostatus. According to a later genetic analysis, donors in an Asian-associated ancestry cluster had fewer N-insertions in productive TCRs than the roughly 700-donor mean. Because the 87-base-pair reads could not distinguish some IMGT-functional V segments, including TRBV6-2 and TRBV6-3, those segments were excluded. Most TCR sequences were seen in very few donors, while some public TCRs were found in many individuals. A later analysis found that TCR association rates varied across HLA loci, with DRB1 alleles showing the most associated TCRs and HLA-C alleles the fewest. Correlated functional status among segregating V segments might be attributable to linkage disequilibrium, but an unknown experimental factor could not be ruled out. Three of the identified cytomegalovirus-associated TCR beta chains were confirmed in vitro to be specific for cytomegalovirus antigens. This cohort had only TCR beta chains sequenced, and the lack of alpha or paired-chain data limited which features could be detected.

The cohort comprised some 680 healthy bone marrow donors. All cohort members were sampled while nominally healthy, although unrecorded immune exposures were likely present. The donor tested CMV seronegative, placing the donor among the 350 or so seronegative members of the cohort. A peripheral blood sample was collected from each donor, and TCR beta sequencing was performed on peripheral blood mononuclear cells. The Qiagen DNeasy Blood Extraction Kit was used to extract genomic DNA from the blood cell samples. With respect to this clone: The clone's antigen remains unknown. The record has no base qualities; no much larger clone is one base away.

Libraries were made using the immunoSEQ multiplex PCR assay. A mixture of 60 forward primers for TCR Vbeta segments and 13 reverse primers for TCR Jbeta segments was used in the multiplex PCR. The CDR3 region of rearranged TCR beta genes was amplified from genomic DNA with a multiplex PCR assay. The Illumina HiSeq System was used to sequence the amplified TCR beta libraries as 87-base-pair reads. In the authors' own workflow: A later analysis tallied 75 million to 95 million unique TCR beta chains across the roughly 610 repertoires, and about 12 million of those chains were shared by two or more donors. Raw reads were error-corrected and collapsed into unique sequences by a nearest-neighbor algorithm in which closely related sequences were merged to remove PCR and sequencing errors. Alignment of CDR3 sequences to IMGT reference sequences was used to assign V, D and J gene segments. For a sequence to be retained, a match of at least six nucleotides to both a V gene segment and a J gene segment was required. A rearrangement counted as productive if the CDR3 had no stop codons and remained in frame with V and J, and every other rearrangement counted as non-productive. CDR3 was defined by IMGT convention, running from the second conserved V-encoded cysteine to the conserved J-encoded phenylalanine. Sequences without an unambiguous match to a single V gene segment were excluded from the earlier analysis of 450 to 650 of the donors. In an earlier analysis of around 590 of the donors, a V segment was called functional when productive rearrangements were above 56.7%, and segregating when the standard deviation between donors exceeded 5%. To diagnose cytomegalovirus status from the catalog of TCR beta chain sequences, a statistical classification framework was built. In a later analysis, V and J genes were assigned by comparing TCR nucleotide sequences against IMGT/GENE-DB human TR gene sequences. Using the TCRdist pipeline, a later analysis assigned CDR3 sequences along with most-parsimonious VDJ recombination scenarios. In a later analysis, each TCR beta chain was defined by its CDR3 amino acid sequence together with its V-gene family, and reads without a unique V-gene family were excluded. A later analysis removed roughly 590 highly shared, low-generation-probability nucleotide sequences to deal with suspected cross-contamination and a sequencing artifact. A later analysis calculated a clonal expansion index for each public chain from normalized within-repertoire ranks of inferred template counts. A later analysis computed generation probabilities with a VDJ recombination model fitted to out-of-frame rearrangements, and checked the results against IGoR. A later analysis scored TCR-TCR, TCR-HLA and TCR-CMV co-occurrence with hypergeometric tests, applying a repertoire-size bias correction to TCR pairs. To estimate false discovery rates, a later analysis permuted the HLA or CMV assignments 20 times. In a later analysis, co-occurring TCRs were grouped with DBSCAN, and TCRdist sequence similarity was added when clustering was performed within HLA-allele-positive subsets. Co-occurrence clustering excluded repertoires with fewer than 30,000 or more than 120,000 public chains, plus five with anomalous nucleotide sharing. TCRdb re-hosts the immuneACCESS table, in-frame sequences only. Its copies lack some clones; in the studies checked, an unresolved V gene accounts for under half of them, and the cause for the rest is not known. The V and J calls and clone size are taken from that table; D and trimming were inferred from the DNA. The sample includes around 99,000 clones, with 73% observed a single time. Of the sample, around 7.8% is held by the ten largest clones.

CDR3 length: 14 amino acids, cysteine to phenylalanine. Only CDR3 DNA is held: 42 bases, read in frame from base 1. V has 6 bases trimmed and J has 1 base trimmed; junction bases matching no gene number 6. CDR1 and CDR2 (SGHNT, YYREEE) derive from the germline V gene (reference sequence). This clonotype was obtained from a man under 40 in good health and CMV-seronegative. The V and J segments used are TRBV5-4 and TRBJ1-1, and TRBD1 matches 7 of the central bases. Specimen: PBMCs. The DNA sequence is as follows: TGTGCCAGCACCGTGGACAGGACGAACACTGAAGCTTTCTTT. It specifies CASTVDRTNTEAFF.